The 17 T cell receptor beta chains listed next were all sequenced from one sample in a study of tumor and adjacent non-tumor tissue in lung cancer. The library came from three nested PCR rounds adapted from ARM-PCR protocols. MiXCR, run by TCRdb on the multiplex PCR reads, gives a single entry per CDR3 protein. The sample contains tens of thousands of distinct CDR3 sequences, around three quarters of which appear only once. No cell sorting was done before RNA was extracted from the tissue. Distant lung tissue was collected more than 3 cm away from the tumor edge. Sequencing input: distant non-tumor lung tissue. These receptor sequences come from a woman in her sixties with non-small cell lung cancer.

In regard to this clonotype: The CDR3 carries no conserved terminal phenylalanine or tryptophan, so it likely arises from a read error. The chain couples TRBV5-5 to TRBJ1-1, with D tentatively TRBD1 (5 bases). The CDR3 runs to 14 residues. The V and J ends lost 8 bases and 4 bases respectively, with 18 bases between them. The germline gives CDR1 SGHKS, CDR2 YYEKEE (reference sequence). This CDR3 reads CASSHSLGTTEAFL. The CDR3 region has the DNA TGTGCCAGTAGTCACTCTCTGGGGACCACTGAAGCTTTCCTT.

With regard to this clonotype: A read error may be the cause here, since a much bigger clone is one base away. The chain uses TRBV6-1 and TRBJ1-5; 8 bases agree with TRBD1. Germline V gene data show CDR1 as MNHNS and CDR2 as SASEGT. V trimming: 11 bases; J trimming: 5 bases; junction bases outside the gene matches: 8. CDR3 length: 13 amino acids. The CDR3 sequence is CAVTDRADQPQHF. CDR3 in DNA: TGTGCCGTGACGGACAGGGCCGATCAGCCCCAGCATTTT.

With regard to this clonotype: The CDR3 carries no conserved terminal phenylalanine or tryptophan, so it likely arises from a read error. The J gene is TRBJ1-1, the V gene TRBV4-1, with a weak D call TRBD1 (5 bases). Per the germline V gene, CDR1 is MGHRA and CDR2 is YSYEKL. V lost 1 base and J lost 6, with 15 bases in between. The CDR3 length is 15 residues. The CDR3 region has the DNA TGCGCCAGCAGCCAAGGACAAGGGGCGAGGGCTGAAGCTTTCCTT. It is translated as CASSQGQGARAEAFL.

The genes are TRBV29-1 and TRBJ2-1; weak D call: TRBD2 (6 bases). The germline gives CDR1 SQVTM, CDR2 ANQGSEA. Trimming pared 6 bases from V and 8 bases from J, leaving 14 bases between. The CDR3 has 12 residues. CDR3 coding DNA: TGCAGCGTCCCGGGACTGCGCGATGAGCAGTTCTTC. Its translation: CSVPGLRDEQFF.

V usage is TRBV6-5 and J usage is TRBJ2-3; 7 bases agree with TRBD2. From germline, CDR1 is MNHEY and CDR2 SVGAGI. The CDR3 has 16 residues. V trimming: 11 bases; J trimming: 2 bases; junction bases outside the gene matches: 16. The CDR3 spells CAYSQGSSGYTDTQYF. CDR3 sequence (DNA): TGTGCCTACAGCCAAGGGTCTAGCGGTTACACAGATACGCAGTATTTT.

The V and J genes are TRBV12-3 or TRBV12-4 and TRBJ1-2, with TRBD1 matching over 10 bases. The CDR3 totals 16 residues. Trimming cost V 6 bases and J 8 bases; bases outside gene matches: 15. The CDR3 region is CASRVRDRGRSQGYTF. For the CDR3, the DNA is TGTGCCAGCAGGGTCCGGGACAGGGGTCGTTCCCAAGGCTACACCTTC.

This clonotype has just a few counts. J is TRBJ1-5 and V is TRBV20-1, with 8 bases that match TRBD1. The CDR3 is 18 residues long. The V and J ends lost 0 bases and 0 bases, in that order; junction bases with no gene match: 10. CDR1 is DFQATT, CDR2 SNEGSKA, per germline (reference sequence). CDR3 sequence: CSAREDLRTGNSNQPQHF. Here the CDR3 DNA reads TGCAGTGCTAGAGAAGATCTCAGGACAGGGAATAGCAATCAGCCCCAGCATTTT.

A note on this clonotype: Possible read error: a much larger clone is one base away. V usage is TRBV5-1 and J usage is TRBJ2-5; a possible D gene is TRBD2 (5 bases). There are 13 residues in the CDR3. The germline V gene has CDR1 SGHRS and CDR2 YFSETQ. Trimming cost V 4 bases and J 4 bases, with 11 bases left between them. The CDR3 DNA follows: TGCGCCAGCAGCAAGCGGTTCGGAGAGACCCAGTACTTC. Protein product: CASSKRFGETQYF.

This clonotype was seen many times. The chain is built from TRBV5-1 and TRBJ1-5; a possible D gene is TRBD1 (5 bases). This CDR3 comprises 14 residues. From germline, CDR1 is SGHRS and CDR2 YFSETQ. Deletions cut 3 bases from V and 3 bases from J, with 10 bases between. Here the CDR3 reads CASSSGAPNQPQHF. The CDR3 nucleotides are TGCGCCAGCAGCTCCGGGGCCCCCAATCAGCCCCAGCATTTT.

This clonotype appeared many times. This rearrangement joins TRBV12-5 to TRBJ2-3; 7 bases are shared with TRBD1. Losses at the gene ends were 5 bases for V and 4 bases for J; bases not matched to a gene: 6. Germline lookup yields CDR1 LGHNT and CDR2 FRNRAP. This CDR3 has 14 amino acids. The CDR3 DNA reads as TGTGCTAGTGGTAACCGACAGGGCCCAGATACGCAGTATTTT. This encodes CASGNRQGPDTQYF.

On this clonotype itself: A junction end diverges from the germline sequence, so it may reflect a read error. The CDR3: CSVVQGGHEASF. In DNA, the CDR3 is TGCAGCGTTGTACAGGGGGGTCACGAAGCTTCCTTT. The chain uses TRBV29-1 and TRBJ1-1, with 8 bases aligning to TRBD1. The CDR3 has 12 amino acids. From germline, CDR1 is SQVTM and CDR2 ANQGSEA.

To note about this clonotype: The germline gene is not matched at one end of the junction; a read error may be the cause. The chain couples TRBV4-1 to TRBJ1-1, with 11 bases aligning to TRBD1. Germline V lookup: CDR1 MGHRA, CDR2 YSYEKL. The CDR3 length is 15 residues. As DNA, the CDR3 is TGCGCCAAGAGCCAAGGACAGGGGGCGAAGGCTGAAGCTCTCTTT. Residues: CAKSQGQGAKAEALF.

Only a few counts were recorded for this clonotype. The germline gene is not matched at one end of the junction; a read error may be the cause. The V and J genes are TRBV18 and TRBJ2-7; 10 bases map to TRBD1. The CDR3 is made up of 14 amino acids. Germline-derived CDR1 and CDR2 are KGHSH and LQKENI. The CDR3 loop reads CAISPGTGDYEQYF. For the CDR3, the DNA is TGTGCCATCTCACCCGGGACAGGGGACTACGAGCAGTACTTC.

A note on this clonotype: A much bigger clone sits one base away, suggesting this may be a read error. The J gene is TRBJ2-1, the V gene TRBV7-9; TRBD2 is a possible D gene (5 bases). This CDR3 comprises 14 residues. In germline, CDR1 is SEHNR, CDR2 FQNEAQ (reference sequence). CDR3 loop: CANSLATVGNEQFF. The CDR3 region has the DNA TGTGCCAACAGCTTAGCGACGGTTGGCAATGAGCAGTTCTTC.

The CDR3 sequence: CASNRGLAASSYNEQFF. The CDR3 nucleotides read TGTGCCAGTAATCGGGGTCTCGCAGCGAGCTCCTACAATGAGCAGTTCTTC. V is TRBV11-1 and J is TRBJ2-1; maybe TRBD2 (5 bases). The CDR3 loop spans 17 amino acids. V was clipped by 9 bases and J by 0 bases, with 21 bases between them. CDR1 SGHAT and CDR2 FQDESV come from the germline V gene (reference sequence).

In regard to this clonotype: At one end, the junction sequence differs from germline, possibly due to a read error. In DNA, the CDR3 is TGTGCCAGCAGTATTTCCGGGACAGCAGCCATCTATGGCTATACCTTC. Translating it yields CASSISGTAAIYGYTF. The rearrangement uses TRBV12-3 or TRBV12-4 and TRBJ1-2, with 7 bases aligning to TRBD1. There are 16 residues in the CDR3.

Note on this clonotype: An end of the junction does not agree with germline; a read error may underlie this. CDR3 nucleotide sequence: TGCGCCGGCAGCCAAGATCGGTATGGCAATCAGCCCAAGCATTTT. It encodes CAGSQDRYGNQPKHF. The V call is TRBV4-1, the J call TRBJ1-5; no clear D. Germline loops: CDR1 MGHRA, CDR2 YSYEKL. The CDR3 length is 15 residues.